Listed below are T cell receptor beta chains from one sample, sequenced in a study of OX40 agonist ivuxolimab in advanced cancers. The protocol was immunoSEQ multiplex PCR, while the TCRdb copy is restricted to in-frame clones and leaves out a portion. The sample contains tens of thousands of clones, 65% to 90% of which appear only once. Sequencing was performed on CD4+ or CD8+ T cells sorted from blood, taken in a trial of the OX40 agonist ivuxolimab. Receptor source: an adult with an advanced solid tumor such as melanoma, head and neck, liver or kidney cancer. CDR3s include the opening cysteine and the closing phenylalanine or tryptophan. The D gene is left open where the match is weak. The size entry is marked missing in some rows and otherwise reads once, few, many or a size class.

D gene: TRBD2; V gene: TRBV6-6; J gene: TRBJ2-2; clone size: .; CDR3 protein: CASRLTSGNTGELFF; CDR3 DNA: TGTGCCAGCAGGTTGACTAGCGGGAACACCGGGGAGCTGTTTTTT
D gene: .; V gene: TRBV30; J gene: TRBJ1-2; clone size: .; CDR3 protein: CAWSVLRTRSNYGYTF; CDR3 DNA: TGTGCCTGGAGTGTACTTAGGACACGATCTAACTATGGCTACACCTTC
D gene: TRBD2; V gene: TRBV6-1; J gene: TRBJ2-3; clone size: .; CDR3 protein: CASSAAGGGTDTQYF; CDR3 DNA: TGTGCCAGCAGTGCAGCGGGGGGGGGAACAGATACGCAGTATTTT
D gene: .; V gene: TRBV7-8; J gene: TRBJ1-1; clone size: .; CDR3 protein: CASSPSGASMNTEAFF; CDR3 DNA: TGTGCCAGCAGCCCCAGCGGGGCCAGCATGAACACTGAAGCTTTCTTT
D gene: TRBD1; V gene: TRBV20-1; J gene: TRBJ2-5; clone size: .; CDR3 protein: CSAGTEETQYF; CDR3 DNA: TGCAGTGCAGGGACAGAAGAGACCCAGTACTTC
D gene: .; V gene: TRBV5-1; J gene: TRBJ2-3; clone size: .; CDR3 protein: CASSLLGTTTDTQYF; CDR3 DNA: TGCGCCAGCAGCTTGCTGGGGACGACCACAGATACGCAGTATTTT
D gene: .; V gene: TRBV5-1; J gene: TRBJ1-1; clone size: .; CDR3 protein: CASSLGTNTEAFF; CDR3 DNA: TGCGCCAGCAGCTTGGGGACAAACACTGAAGCTTTCTTT
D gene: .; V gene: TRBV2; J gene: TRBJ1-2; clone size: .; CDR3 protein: CASRATQGNYGYTF; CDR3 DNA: TGTGCCAGCAGGGCCACACAGGGAAACTATGGCTACACCTTC
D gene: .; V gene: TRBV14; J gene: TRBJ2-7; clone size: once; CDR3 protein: CASSLGHNPYEQYF; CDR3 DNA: TGTGCCAGCAGCCTTGGGCACAACCCCTACGAGCAGTACTTC
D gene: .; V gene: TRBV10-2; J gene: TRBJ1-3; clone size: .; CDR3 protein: CASSESPASSGNTIYF; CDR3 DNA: TGCGCCAGCAGTGAGTCGCCGGCGAGCTCTGGAAACACCATATATTTT
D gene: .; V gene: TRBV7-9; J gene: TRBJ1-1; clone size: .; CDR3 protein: CASRFSLGQSHTEAFF; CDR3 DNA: TGTGCCAGCAGGTTCTCCCTAGGACAGTCTCACACTGAAGCTTTCTTT
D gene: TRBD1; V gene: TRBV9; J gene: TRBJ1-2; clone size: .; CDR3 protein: CASSRPQGGSYGYTF; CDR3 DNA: TGTGCCAGCAGCCGGCCCCAGGGGGGAAGCTATGGCTACACCTTC
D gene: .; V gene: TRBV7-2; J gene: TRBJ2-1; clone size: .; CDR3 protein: CASSLVRNNEQFF; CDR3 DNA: TGTGCCAGCAGCTTAGTACGCAACAATGAGCAGTTCTTC
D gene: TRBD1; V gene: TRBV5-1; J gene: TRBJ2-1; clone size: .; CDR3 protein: CASSPGQGVVREQFF; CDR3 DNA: TGCGCCAGCAGCCCAGGACAGGGGGTTGTACGCGAGCAGTTCTTC
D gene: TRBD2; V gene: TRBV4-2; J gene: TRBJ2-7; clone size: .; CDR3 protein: CASRWLQPGLACYEQYF; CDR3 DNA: TGTGCCAGCAGGTGGCTACAACCGGGACTAGCTTGCTACGAGCAGTACTTC
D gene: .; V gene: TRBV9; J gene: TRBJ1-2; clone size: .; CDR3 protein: CASSHGGEGYTF; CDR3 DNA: TGTGCCAGCAGCCACGGAGGGGAAGGCTACACCTTC
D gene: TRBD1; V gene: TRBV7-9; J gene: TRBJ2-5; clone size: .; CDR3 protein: CASSLAGHRDSKETQYF; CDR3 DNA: TGTGCCAGCAGCTTAGCGGGCCACCGGGACAGCAAAGAGACCCAGTACTTC
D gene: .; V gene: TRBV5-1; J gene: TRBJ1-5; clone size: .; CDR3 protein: CASSLEGTGNQPQHF; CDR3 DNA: TGCGCCAGCAGTCTTGAGGGGACGGGCAATCAGCCCCAGCATTTT
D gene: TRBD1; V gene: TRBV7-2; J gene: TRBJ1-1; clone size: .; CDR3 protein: CASSVTGQTLNTEAFF; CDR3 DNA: TGTGCCAGCAGCGTGACGGGACAGACCTTGAACACTGAAGCTTTCTTT
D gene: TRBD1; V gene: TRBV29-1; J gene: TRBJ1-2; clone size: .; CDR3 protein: CSVVTGTGTGGYTF; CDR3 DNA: TGCAGCGTGGTCACCGGGACAGGGACGGGTGGCTACACCTTC
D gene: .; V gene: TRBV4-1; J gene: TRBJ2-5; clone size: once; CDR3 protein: CASSQDPAAGYETQYF; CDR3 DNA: TGCGCCAGCAGCCAAGATCCGGCGGCAGGGTACGAGACCCAGTACTTC
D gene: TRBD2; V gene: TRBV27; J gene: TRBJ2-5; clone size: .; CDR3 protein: CATGSGLAGGAQYF; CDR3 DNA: TGTGCCACCGGTTCGGGACTAGCGGGCGGGGCCCAGTACTTC
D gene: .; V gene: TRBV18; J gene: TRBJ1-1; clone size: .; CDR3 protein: CASLESQNTEAFF; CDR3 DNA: TGTGCCAGCCTCGAATCCCAGAACACTGAAGCTTTCTTT
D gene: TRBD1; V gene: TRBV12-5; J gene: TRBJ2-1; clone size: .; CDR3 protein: CASGLPNRQGVYNEQFF; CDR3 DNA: TGTGCTAGTGGTTTGCCTAACCGACAGGGGGTCTACAATGAGCAGTTCTTC
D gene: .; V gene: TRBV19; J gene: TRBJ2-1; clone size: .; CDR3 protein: CASSIPSSSYNEQFF; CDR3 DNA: TGTGCCAGTAGTATCCCCAGTTCCTCCTACAATGAGCAGTTCTTC
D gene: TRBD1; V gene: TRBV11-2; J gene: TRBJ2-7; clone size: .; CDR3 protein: CASSPRTGKGEQYF; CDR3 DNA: TGTGCCAGCAGCCCTCGGACAGGGAAGGGCGAGCAGTACTTC
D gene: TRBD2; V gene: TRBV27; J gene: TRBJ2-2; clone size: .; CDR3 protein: CASSAPGLAGGRGTGELFF; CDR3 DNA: TGTGCCAGCAGTGCGCCGGGACTAGCGGGGGGGCGTGGGACCGGGGAGCTGTTTTTT
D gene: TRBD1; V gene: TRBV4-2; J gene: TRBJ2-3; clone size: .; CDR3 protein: CASSQEIRGTDTQYF; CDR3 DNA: TGTGCCAGCAGCCAAGAAATCAGGGGGACAGATACGCAGTATTTT
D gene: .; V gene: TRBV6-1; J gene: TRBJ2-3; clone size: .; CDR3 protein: CASLRSGGTDTQYF; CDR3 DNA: TGTGCCAGCCTCCGGTCAGGAGGCACAGATACGCAGTATTTT
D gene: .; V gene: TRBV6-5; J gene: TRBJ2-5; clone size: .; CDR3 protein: CASSRTGKETQYF; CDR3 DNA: TGTGCCAGCAGTCGGACTGGAAAAGAGACCCAGTACTTC
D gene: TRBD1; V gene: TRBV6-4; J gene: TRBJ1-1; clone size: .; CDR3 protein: CASSALPGQGATEAFF; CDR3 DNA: TGTGCCAGCAGTGCATTACCGGGACAGGGGGCCACTGAAGCTTTCTTT
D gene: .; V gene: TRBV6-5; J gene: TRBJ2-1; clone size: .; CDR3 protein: CASSYNRAEQFF; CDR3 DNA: TGTGCCAGCAGTTACAACAGGGCAGAGCAGTTCTTC
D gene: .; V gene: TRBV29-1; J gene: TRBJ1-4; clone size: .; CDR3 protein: CSSGTVNNEKLFF; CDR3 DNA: TGCAGCTCAGGGACGGTGAATAATGAAAAACTGTTTTTT
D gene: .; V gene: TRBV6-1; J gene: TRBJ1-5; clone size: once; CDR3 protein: CASSDQLVSNQPQHF; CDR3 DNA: TGTGCCAGCAGTGACCAACTGGTTAGCAATCAGCCCCAGCATTTT
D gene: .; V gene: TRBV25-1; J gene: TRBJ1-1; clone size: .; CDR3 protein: CASSKTNTEAFF; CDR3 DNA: TGTGCCAGCAGTAAAACGAACACTGAAGCTTTCTTT
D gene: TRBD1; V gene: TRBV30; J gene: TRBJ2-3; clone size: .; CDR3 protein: CAWVTSIGQGVTDTQYF; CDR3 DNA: TGTGCCTGGGTCACCTCAATAGGACAGGGTGTCACAGATACGCAGTATTTT
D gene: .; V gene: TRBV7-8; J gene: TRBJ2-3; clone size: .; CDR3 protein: CASSLGLRGGTIDTQYF; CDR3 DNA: TGTGCCAGCAGCCTAGGGCTTAGGGGGGGCACAATAGATACGCAGTATTTT
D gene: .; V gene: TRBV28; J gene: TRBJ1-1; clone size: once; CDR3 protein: CASSLYRTEEAFF; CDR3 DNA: TGTGCCAGCAGTTTATACCGGACAGAGGAAGCTTTCTTT
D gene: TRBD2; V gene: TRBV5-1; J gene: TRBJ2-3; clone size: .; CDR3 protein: CASRFERGELTTDTQYF; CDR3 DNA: TGCGCCAGCAGATTTGAGCGGGGGGAACTTACCACAGATACGCAGTATTTT
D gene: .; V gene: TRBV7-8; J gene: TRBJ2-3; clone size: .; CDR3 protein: CASSSWTSTDTQYF; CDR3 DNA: TGTGCCAGCAGCTCCTGGACTTCTACAGATACGCAGTATTTT
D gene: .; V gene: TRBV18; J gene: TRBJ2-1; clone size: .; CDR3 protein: CASSPQKGGNEQFF; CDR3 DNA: TGTGCCAGCTCGCCCCAGAAGGGGGGCAATGAGCAGTTCTTC
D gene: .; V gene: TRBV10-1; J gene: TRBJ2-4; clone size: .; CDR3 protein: CARRNIQYF; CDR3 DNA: TGCGCCAGAAGAAACATTCAGTACTTC